The 29 T cell receptor beta chains below were found in one sample sequenced in a study of T-cell memory formation after mild COVID-19 (dated by TCRdb to the early 2020s). Receptors were amplified or captured by 5' RACE. The sequencing machine was an Illumina NovaSeq 6000. The raw public reads went through TCRdb reprocessing: fastp at Q25, MiXCR clone calling, in-frame beta chains kept. Each entry merges the rows of one CDR3 protein and shows their most common DNA and genes. The sample table holds a few hundred thousand distinct CDR3 sequences, of which roughly 10% were seen once. Approximately 3% of the sample belongs to the ten largest clones. What was sequenced was PBMCs or a T cell subset sorted from them (not recorded which). The receptors originated from a man in his late teens or twenties who had mild COVID-19 (a few samples of this study predate the infection). The sample titles of this study are shuffled in the database, so cell type and time point are left out; the donor was told from shared clones.

This clonotype was counted between two and nine times. The chain is built from TRBV19 and TRBJ1-1; D is uncertain. Trimming took 1 base from V and 6 from J, leaving 3 bases between them. Germline CDR1 LNHDA, CDR2 SQIVND (reference sequence). The CDR3 runs to 11 residues. The CDR3 coding sequence is TGTGCCAGTAGTATAGGCCCTGAAGCTTTCTTT. Translation: CASSIGPEAFF.

This clonotype showed up many times. The V and J genes are TRBV5-1 and TRBJ2-7; D call uncertain. Trimming pared 2 bases from V and 0 bases from J, leaving 9 bases between. The CDR3 consists of 14 residues. Germline V gene lookup returns CDR1 SGHRS and CDR2 YFSETQ. The CDR3 sequence: CASSFDKTSYEQYF. The CDR3 DNA sequence: TGCGCCAGCAGCTTCGACAAAACCTCCTACGAGCAGTACTTC.

This clonotype has only a few counts. The V gene is TRBV2, the J gene TRBJ1-1; D perhaps matches TRBD1 (5 bases). Trimming took 6 bases from V and 7 from J, leaving 15 bases between them. This CDR3 has 13 residues. The V gene's germline CDR1 is SNHLY and CDR2 FYNNEI. DNA for the CDR3: TGTGCCAGCAGCGAGGTTCTAAGGGGTGAAGCTTTCTTT. Translated, it gives CASSEVLRGEAFF. The full variable domain, rest sourced from reference TRBV2 and TRBJ1-1, is EPEVTQTPSHQVTQMGQEVILRCVPISNHLYFYWYRQILGQKVEFLVSFYNNEISEKSEIFDDQFSVERPDGSNFTLKIRSTKLEDSAMYFCASSEVLRGEAFFGQGTRLTVV.

V gene TRBV7-9 combines with J gene TRBJ2-7, with TRBD1 identical over 9 bases. The V and J ends lost 5 bases and 5 bases, in that order; junction bases with no gene match: 7. The CDR3 is made up of 14 amino acids. CDR1 SEHNR and CDR2 FQNEAQ come from the germline V gene (reference sequence). For the CDR3, the DNA is TGTGCCAGCAGCGCGAGACAGGGGGGGGACGAGCAGTACGTC. It codes for CASSARQGGDEQYV.

The sample holds a few counts of this clonotype. This rearrangement joins TRBV2 to TRBJ1-6; D is undetermined. Germline V gives CDR1 SNHLY, CDR2 FYNNEI. The CDR3 length is 13 residues. The V and J ends lost 8 bases and 3 bases respectively, with 8 bases between them. The CDR3 is CASVVDYNSPLHF. The CDR3, as DNA: TGTGCCAGCGTGGTCGACTATAATTCACCCCTCCACTTT.

This clonotype appeared a few times. The chain combines TRBV7-3 with TRBJ2-2; D is tentatively TRBD1 or TRBD2 (5 bases each). Per the germline V gene, CDR1 is SGHTA and CDR2 is FQGTGA. The CDR3 totals 15 residues. The V end lost 5 bases, the J end lost 7 bases, and 17 bases lay between the germline ends. DNA for the CDR3: TGTGCCAGCAGCCCCTCGGGGCTGCCTAGCGGGGAGCTGTTTTTT. Protein product: CASSPSGLPSGELFF. The full variable domain, its missing parts supplied by reference TRBV7-3 and TRBJ2-2, is GAGVSQTPSNKVTEKGKYVELRCDPISGHTALYWYRQSLGQGPEFLIYFQGTGAADDSGLPNDRFFAVRPEGSVSTLKIQRTERGDSAVYLCASSPSGLPSGELFFGEGSRLTVL.

This clonotype has only a few counts. The CDR3, as DNA: TGTGCCAGCAGCGCCGGGACTAGACAGCAGTATTTT. Encoded protein: CASSAGTRQQYF. The chain couples TRBV9 to TRBJ2-3; 8 bases fit TRBD2. The CDR3 extends over 12 amino acids. With V trimmed by 3 bases and J by 11 bases, 5 bases remained unmatched. In germline, CDR1 is SGDLS, CDR2 YYNGEE.

There are many counts of this clonotype. The V call is TRBV7-8, the J call TRBJ2-2, with D uncertain. Germline V lookup: CDR1 SGHVS, CDR2 FQNEAQ. CDR3 length: 15 residues. The V gene lost 3 bases and the J gene lost 1 base, with 9 bases spanning the gap. The CDR3 region has the DNA TGTGCCAGCAGCTTGAGCCGATTGAACACCGGGGAGCTGTTTTTT. Protein sequence: CASSLSRLNTGELFF.

This clonotype has ten or more counts. DNA of the CDR3: TGTGCCAGCCGAAGCCGGACTAACGTGGGGGAGCTGTTTTTT. Translation gives CASRSRTNVGELFF. This rearrangement joins TRBV7-8 to TRBJ2-2; perhaps TRBD2 as D (6 bases). The CDR3 is 14 amino acids. The germline V gene has CDR1 SGHVS and CDR2 FQNEAQ. The V end was cut by 8 bases, the J end by 8 bases, with 18 bases between.

This clonotype has a handful of counts. The rearrangement joins TRBV6-5 to TRBJ2-7; TRBD2 aligns across 13 bases. In germline, CDR1 is MNHEY, CDR2 SVGAGI. The ends lost 2 bases at V and 5 bases at J; junction bases unmatched: 9. The CDR3 contains 17 residues. The CDR3 coding sequence is TGTGCCAGCAGTTACAATACTAGCGGGGGGGCCATCGACGAGCAGTACGTC. The encoded protein is CASSYNTSGGAIDEQYV.

CDR3 nucleotides: TGCAGTGCGGACGGGGGTAGCGGGGGACCCACAGATACGCAGTATTTT. Translated: CSADGGSGGPTDTQYF. This chain uses TRBV20-1 with TRBJ2-3; 9 positions match TRBD2. There are 16 residues in the CDR3. V lost 6 bases, J lost 2 bases, and 12 bases stayed unmatched. From germline, CDR1 is DFQATT and CDR2 SNEGSKA (reference sequence).

This chain connects TRBV12-3 or TRBV12-4 to TRBJ2-1; 7 positions agree with TRBD2. Losses at the gene ends were 6 bases for V and 5 bases for J; bases not matched to a gene: 10. The length of the CDR3 is 15 residues. The CDR3 nucleotides read TGTGCCAGCAGCTTTGAGCGGGATTTTAACAATGAGCAGTTCTTC. Amino acid sequence: CASSFERDFNNEQFF.

The rearrangement uses TRBV18 and TRBJ2-2; 9 bases align to TRBD1. The trim removed 6 bases at V and 13 bases at J, leaving 30 bases unmatched. The CDR3 runs 20 residues. CDR1 is KGHSH, CDR2 LQKENI, per germline. The CDR3, as DNA: TGTGCCAGCTCTCTACTGTCCCGACAGGGGGGACCTCGACCGGGCCCCGGGCTGTTTTTT. It yields the protein CASSLLSRQGGPRPGPGLFF.

This chain connects TRBV6-4 to TRBJ2-3; 7 bases fit TRBD2. Unmatched junction bases numbered 2, after V lost 3 bases and J lost 2 bases. Germline loops: CDR1 MRHNA, CDR2 SNTAGT. This CDR3 is built from 14 residues. The CDR3 sequence is CASSDRGVTDTQYF. The CDR3 DNA follows: TGTGCCAGCAGTGATCGGGGGGTCACAGATACGCAGTATTTT.

The rearrangement uses TRBV20-1 and TRBJ2-2, with TRBD1 matching 9 bases. This CDR3 spans 15 amino acids. After removal of 4 bases from V and 5 bases from J, the junction contained 8 bases not matched to a gene. CDR1 and CDR2 from the germline V gene are DFQATT and SNEGSKA (reference sequence). CDR3: CSATPGQGITGELFF. The CDR3 DNA follows: TGCAGTGCTACTCCGGGACAGGGTATTACCGGGGAGCTGTTTTTT.

At least ten counts were recorded for this clonotype. The chain combines TRBV12-3 or TRBV12-4 with TRBJ2-2; D uncertain. The CDR3 spans 14 residues. Trimming left V 4 bases short and J 4 bases short, with 10 bases between. The CDR3 DNA reads TGTGCCAGCAGTTCTGCCGGCGGCACCGGGGAGCTGTTTTTT. It is translated as CASSSAGGTGELFF.

This clonotype was counted a few times. V usage is TRBV9 and J usage is TRBJ1-1; perhaps TRBD1 as D (5 bases). CDR3 length: 14 residues. CDR1 is SGDLS, CDR2 YYNGEE, per germline. The V gene lost 3 bases and the J gene lost 1 base, with 10 bases spanning the gap. CDR3 nucleotides: TGTGCCAGCAGCGCGAGACAGTGGAACACTGAAGCTTTCTTT. The encoded protein is CASSARQWNTEAFF. Full variable domain (outside the CDR3, taken from reference TRBV9 and TRBJ1-1): DSGVTQTPKHLITATGQRVTLRCSPRSGDLSVYWYQQSLDQGLQFLIQYYNGEERAKGNILERFSAQQFPDLHSELNLSSLELGDSALYFCASSARQWNTEAFFGQGTRLTVV.

Only a few counts were recorded for this clonotype. The V and J genes are TRBV5-1 and TRBJ2-5; D not resolved. V was pared by 4 bases and J by 1 base, with 11 bases between. The CDR3 totals 14 residues. CDR1 and CDR2 from the germline V gene are SGHRS and YFSETQ. CDR3 sequence: CASSQDGTQETQYF. The CDR3 DNA follows: TGCGCCAGCAGCCAGGACGGCACCCAAGAGACCCAGTACTTC.

The chain combines TRBV7-2 with TRBJ2-3; TRBD2 matches 11 bases. The trim removed 4 bases at V and 6 bases at J, leaving 6 bases unmatched. The CDR3 is 15 amino acids. From germline, CDR1 is SGHTA and CDR2 FQGNSA. CDR3 residues: CASSWTSGPIDTQYF. The CDR3 nucleotides are TGTGCCAGCAGCTGGACTAGCGGGCCTATCGATACGCAGTATTTT.

This clonotype was counted only a few times. The rearrangement uses TRBV7-2 and TRBJ1-1; D might be TRBD1 (6 bases). The germline gives CDR1 SGHTA, CDR2 FQGNSA. V was trimmed by 7 bases and J by 8 bases, leaving 14 bases between them. The CDR3 length is 12 residues. The CDR3, as DNA: TGTGCCAGCAAACAGGGCTTGGGGGAAGCTTTCTTT. Translation gives CASKQGLGEAFF.

This clonotype turned up a few times. The chain employs TRBV19 and TRBJ2-5, with 8 positions matching TRBD2. CDR1 is LNHDA, CDR2 SQIVND, per germline (reference sequence). V dropped 5 bases and J dropped 5; count of bases not matched to a gene: 7. The CDR3 consists of 14 residues. CDR3 coding DNA: TGTGCCAGTAGTTCCGGGGGGGGTCTGGAGACCCAGTACTTC. Amino acid sequence: CASSSGGGLETQYF.

The table lists this clonotype with a few counts. The chain has TRBV12-3 or TRBV12-4 and TRBJ2-1; the D gene is possibly TRBD2 (6 bases). This CDR3 has 15 amino acids. The V end was cut by 5 bases, the J end by 0 bases, with 11 bases between. CDR3 sequence (DNA): TGTGCCAGCAGTCCGAGCGGGCCCTCCTACAATGAGCAGTTCTTC. Protein sequence: CASSPSGPSYNEQFF.

This clonotype showed up many times. The chain couples TRBV20-1 to TRBJ2-7, with D possibly matching TRBD2 (5 bases). V shed 6 bases and J shed 2 bases, with 11 bases lying between them. Looked up from germline, CDR1 is DFQATT and CDR2 is SNEGSKA (reference sequence). The CDR3 consists of 12 residues. The CDR3 DNA reads as TGCAGTGCGACGACCGGGGCCTACGAGCAGTACTTC. This translates into CSATTGAYEQYF.

A note on this clonotype: The junction differs from germline at one of its ends, possibly a read error. The chain employs TRBV6-5 and TRBJ1-1; weak D call: TRBD1 (6 bases). This CDR3 is 17 amino acids long. CDR1 is MNHEY and CDR2 is SVGAGI in the germline V gene. The CDR3 nucleotides read TGTGCCAGCACTTACACCGCAGGGGCCAACATGAACACTGAAGCTTTCTTT. Residues: CASTYTAGANMNTEAFF.

This sequence joins TRBV9 and TRBJ2-1; the D call may be TRBD1 or TRBD2 (5 bases each). The CDR3 is made up of 19 amino acids. Germline V gene lookup returns CDR1 SGDLS and CDR2 YYNGEE. V was clipped by 3 bases and J by 0 bases, with 22 bases between them. In DNA form, the CDR3 reads TGTGCCAGCAGCGCCTTTCACGGGGCCGCGGCTGACTCCTACAATGAGCAGTTCTTC. Translating it yields CASSAFHGAAADSYNEQFF.

This clonotype was observed a handful of times. The chain uses TRBV20-1 and TRBJ1-3; possibly TRBD1 for D (6 bases). In germline, CDR1 is DFQATT, CDR2 SNEGSKA (reference sequence). V lost 0 bases and J 5 bases, leaving 14 bases between the germline ends. The CDR3 loop spans 15 amino acids. DNA for the CDR3: TGCAGTGCTAGAGATCTGGCGGGGGCCAGAAACACCATATATTTT. As protein: CSARDLAGARNTIYF.

The chain carries TRBV12-3 or TRBV12-4 and TRBJ1-4; 8 bases align to TRBD1. The CDR3 runs to 14 residues. Trimming removed 1 base from V and 8 bases from J; junction bases left unmatched: 3. CDR3 nucleotide sequence: TGTGCCAGCAGTTTAGGGCAGGGGGCAGAAAAACTGTTTTTT. Translation: CASSLGQGAEKLFF.

This clonotype appeared a single time. One junction end does not reproduce the germline sequence, and a read error may be involved. The chain has TRBV7-9 and TRBJ2-3; tentatively, D is TRBD1 or TRBD2 (6 bases each). CDR1 SEHNR and CDR2 FQNEAQ come from the germline V gene (reference sequence). This CDR3 has 14 residues. The CDR3: CARSQVGGINTQYF. CDR3 nucleotides: TGTGCCCGCAGCCAAGTGGGGGGCATAAATACGCAGTATTTT.

The genes are TRBV5-1 and TRBJ2-1; D assignment may be TRBD1 or TRBD2 (5 bases each). The V end lost 0 bases, the J end lost 6 bases, and 7 bases lay between the germline ends. Looked up from germline, CDR1 is SGHRS and CDR2 is YFSETQ. This CDR3 contains 13 residues. For the CDR3, the DNA is TGCGCCAGCAGCTTGGGAGGGGTCAATGAGCAGTTCTTC. This encodes CASSLGGVNEQFF.